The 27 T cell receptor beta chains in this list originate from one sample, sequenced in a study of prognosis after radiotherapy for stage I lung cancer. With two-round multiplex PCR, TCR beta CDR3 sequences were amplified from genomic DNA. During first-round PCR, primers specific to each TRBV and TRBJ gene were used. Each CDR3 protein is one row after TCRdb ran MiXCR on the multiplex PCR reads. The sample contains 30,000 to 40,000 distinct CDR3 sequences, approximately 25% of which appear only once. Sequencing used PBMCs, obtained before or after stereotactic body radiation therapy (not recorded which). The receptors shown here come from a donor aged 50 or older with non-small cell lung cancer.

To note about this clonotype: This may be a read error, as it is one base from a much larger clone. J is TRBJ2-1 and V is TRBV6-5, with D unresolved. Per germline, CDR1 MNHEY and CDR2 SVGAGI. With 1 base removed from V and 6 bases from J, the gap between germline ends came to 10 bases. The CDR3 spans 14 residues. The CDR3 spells CASSYLSLVNEQFF. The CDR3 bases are TGTGCCAGCAGTTACTTGTCCCTAGTCAATGAGCAGTTCTTC.

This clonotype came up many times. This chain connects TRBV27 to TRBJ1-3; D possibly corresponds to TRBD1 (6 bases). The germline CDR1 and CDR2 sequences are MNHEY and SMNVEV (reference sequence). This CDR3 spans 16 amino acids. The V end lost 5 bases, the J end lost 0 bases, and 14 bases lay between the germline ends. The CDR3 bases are TGTGCCAGCAGTCCCGTTGGACAGCCCTCTGGAAACACCATATATTTT. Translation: CASSPVGQPSGNTIYF.

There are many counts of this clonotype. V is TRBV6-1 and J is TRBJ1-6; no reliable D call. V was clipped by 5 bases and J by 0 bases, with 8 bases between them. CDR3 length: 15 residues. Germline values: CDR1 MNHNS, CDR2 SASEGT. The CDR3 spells CASSLSSSYNSPLHF. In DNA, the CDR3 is TGTGCCAGCAGTCTATCCAGCTCCTATAATTCACCCCTCCACTTT.

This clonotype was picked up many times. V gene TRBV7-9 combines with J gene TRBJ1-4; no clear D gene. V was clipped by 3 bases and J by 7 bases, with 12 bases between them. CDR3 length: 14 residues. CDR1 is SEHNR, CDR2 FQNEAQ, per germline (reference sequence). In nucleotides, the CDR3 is TGTGCCAGCAGCTTTTCTCCCCGGGGTGAAAAACTGTTTTTT. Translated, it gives CASSFSPRGEKLFF.

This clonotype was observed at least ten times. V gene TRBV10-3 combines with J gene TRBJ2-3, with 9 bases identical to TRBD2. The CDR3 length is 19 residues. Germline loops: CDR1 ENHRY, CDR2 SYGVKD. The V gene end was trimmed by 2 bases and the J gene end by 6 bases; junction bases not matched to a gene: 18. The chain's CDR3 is CAISEQASGRFKGQDTQYF. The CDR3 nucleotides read TGTGCCATCAGTGAGCAGGCCAGCGGGAGGTTCAAGGGGCAGGATACGCAGTATTTT.

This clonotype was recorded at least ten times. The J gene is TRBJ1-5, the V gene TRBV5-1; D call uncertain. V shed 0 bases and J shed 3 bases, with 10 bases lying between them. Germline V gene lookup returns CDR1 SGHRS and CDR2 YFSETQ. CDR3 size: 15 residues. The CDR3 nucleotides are TGCGCCAGCAGCTTGGCGGGAGACCCCAATCAGCCCCAGCATTTT. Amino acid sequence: CASSLAGDPNQPQHF.

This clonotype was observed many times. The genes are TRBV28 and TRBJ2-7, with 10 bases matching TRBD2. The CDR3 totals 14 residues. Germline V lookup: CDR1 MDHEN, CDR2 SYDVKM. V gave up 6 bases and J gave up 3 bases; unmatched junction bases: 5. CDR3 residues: CASSPSGGDYEQYF. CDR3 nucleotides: TGTGCCAGCAGCCCAAGCGGGGGGGACTACGAGCAGTACTTC.

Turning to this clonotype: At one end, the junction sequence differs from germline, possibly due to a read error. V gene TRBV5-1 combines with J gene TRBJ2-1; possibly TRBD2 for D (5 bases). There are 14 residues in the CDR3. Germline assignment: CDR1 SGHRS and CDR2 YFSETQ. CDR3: CASSLGTGYNERLF. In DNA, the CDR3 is TGCGCCAGCAGCTTGGGGACGGGTTACAATGAGCGGTTATTC. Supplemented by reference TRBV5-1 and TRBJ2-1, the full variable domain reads KAGVTQTPRYLIKTRGQQVTLSCSPISGHRSVSWYQQTPGQGLQFLFEYFSETQRNKGNFPGRFSGRQFSNSRSEMNVSTLELGDSALYLCASSLGTGYNERLFGPGTRLTVL.

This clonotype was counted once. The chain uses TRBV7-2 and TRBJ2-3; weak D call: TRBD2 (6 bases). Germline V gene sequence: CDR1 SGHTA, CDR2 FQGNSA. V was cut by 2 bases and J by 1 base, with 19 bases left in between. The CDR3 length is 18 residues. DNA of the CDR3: TGTGCCAGCAGCTTAAGGGGTGCGGGATCCCTCCGCACAGATACGCAGTATTTT. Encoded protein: CASSLRGAGSLRTDTQYF.

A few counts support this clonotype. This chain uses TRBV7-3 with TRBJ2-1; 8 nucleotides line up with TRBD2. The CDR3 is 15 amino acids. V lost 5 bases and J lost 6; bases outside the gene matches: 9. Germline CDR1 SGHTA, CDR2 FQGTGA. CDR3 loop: CASSRAGVQGNEQFF. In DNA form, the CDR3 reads TGTGCCAGCAGCCGAGCGGGGGTGCAGGGCAATGAGCAGTTCTTC.

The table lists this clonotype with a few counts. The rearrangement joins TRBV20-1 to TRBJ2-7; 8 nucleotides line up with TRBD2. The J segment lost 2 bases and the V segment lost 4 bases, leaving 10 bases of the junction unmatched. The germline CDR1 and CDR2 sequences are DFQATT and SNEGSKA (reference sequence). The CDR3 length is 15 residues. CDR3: CSAITIGSGAYEQYF. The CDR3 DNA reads TGCAGTGCTATAACTATCGGTAGCGGGGCCTACGAGCAGTACTTC.

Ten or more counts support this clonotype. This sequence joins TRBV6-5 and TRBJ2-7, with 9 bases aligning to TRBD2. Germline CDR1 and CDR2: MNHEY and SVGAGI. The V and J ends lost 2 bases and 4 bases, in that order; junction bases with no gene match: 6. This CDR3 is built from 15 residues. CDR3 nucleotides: TGTGCCAGCAGTTACCAAGCGGGGGGACCTTACGAGCAGTACTTC. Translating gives CASSYQAGGPYEQYF.

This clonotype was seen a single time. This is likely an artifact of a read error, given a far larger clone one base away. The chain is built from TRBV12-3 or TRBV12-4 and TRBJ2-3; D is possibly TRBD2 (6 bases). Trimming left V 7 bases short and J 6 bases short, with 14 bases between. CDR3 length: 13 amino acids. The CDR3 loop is CASKREPRDTQYF. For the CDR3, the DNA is TGTGCCAGCAAACGGGAGCCGAGGGATACGCAGTATTTT.

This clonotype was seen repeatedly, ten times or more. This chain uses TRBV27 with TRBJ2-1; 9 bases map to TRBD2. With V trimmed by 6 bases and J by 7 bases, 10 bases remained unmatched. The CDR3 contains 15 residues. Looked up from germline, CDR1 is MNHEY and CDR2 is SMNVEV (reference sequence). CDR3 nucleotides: TGTGCCAGCAGCGGCGGGGGGCGGGGGGGGAATGAGCAGTTCTTC. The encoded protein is CASSGGGRGGNEQFF.

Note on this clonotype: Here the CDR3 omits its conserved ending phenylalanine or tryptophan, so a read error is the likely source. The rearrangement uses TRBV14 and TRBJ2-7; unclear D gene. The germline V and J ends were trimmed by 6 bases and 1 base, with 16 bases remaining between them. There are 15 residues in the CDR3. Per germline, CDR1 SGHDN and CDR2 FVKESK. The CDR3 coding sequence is TGTGCCAGCAGTCGCGACCGAGGAAATTCCTACGAGCAGTACCTC. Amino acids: CASSRDRGNSYEQYL.

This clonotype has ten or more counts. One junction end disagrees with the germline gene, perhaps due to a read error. The CDR3 bases are TGTGCCAGCAGTTCCGGGACTAGCGGGAGGGCCCTAGTGCACTTC. This sequence encodes CASSSGTSGRALVHF. The chain links TRBV28 to TRBJ2-1; 16 positions match TRBD2. The CDR3 length is 15 residues. In germline, CDR1 is MDHEN, CDR2 SYDVKM.

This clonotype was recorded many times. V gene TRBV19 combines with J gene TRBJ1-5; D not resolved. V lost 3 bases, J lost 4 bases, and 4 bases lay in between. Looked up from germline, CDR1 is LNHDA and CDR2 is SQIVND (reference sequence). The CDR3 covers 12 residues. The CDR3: CASSIVNQPQHF. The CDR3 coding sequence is TGTGCCAGTAGTATCGTGAATCAGCCCCAGCATTTT.

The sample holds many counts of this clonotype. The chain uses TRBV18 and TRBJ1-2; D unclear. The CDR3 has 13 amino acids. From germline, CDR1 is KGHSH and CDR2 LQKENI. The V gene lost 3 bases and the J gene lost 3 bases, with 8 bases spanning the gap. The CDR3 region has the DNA TGTGCCAGCTCACCCGGGGAGTACTATGGCTACACCTTC. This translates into CASSPGEYYGYTF. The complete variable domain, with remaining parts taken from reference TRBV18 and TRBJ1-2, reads NAGVMQNPRHLVRRRGQEARLRCSPMKGHSHVYWYRQLPEEGLKFMVYLQKENIIDESGMPKERFSAEFPKEGPSILRIQQVVRGDSAAYFCASSPGEYYGYTFGSGTRLTVV.

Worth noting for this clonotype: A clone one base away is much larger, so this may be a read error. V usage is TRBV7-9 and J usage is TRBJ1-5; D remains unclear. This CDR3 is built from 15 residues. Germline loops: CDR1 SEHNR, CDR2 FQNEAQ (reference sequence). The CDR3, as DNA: TGTGCCAGCAGTGGTTTGGGGTATAGCAATAAGCCCCAGCATTTT. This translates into CASSGLGYSNKPQHF.

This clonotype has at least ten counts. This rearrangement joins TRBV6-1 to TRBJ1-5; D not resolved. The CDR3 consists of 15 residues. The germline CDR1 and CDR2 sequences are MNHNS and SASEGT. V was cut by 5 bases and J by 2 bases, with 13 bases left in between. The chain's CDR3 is CASSRLKGGNQPQHF. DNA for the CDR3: TGTGCCAGCAGTCGTCTTAAGGGAGGCAATCAGCCCCAGCATTTT.

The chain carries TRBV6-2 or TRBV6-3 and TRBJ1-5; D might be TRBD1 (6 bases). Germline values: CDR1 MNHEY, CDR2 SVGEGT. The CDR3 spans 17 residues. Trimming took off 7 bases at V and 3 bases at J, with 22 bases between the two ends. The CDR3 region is CASINIPGALINQPQHF. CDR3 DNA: TGTGCCAGCATCAACATCCCGGGGGCACTCATCAATCAGCCCCAGCATTTT.

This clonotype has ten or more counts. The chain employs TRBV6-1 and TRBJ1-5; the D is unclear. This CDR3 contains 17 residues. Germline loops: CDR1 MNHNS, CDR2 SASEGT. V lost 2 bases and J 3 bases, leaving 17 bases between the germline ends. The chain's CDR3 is CASSERGNTYSNQPQHF. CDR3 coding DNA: TGTGCCAGCAGTGAACGAGGCAATACCTACTCCAATCAGCCCCAGCATTTT.

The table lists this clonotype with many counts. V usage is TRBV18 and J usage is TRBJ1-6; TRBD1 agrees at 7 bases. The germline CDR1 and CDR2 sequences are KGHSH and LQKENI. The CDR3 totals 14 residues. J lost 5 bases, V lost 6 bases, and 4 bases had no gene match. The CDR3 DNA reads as TGTGCCAGCTCCGGGACAGCAGATAATTCACCCCTCCACTTT. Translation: CASSGTADNSPLHF.

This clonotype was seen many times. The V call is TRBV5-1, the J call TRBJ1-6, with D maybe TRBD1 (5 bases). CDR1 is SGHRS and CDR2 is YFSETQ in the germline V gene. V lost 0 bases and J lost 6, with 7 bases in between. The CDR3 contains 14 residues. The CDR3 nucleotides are TGCGCCAGCAGCTTGGGGGGGGGTAATTCACCCCTCCACTTT. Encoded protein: CASSLGGGNSPLHF. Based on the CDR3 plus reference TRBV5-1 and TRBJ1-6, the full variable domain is KAGVTQTPRYLIKTRGQQVTLSCSPISGHRSVSWYQQTPGQGLQFLFEYFSETQRNKGNFPGRFSGRQFSNSRSEMNVSTLELGDSALYLCASSLGGGNSPLHFGNGTRLTVT.

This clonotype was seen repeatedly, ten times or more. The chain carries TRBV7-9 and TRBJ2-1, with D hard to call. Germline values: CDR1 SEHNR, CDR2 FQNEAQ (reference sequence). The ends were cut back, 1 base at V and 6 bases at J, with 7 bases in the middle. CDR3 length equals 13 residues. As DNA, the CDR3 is TGTGCCAGCAGCTTAGTTTTCCCCAATGAGCAGTTCTTC. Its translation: CASSLVFPNEQFF.

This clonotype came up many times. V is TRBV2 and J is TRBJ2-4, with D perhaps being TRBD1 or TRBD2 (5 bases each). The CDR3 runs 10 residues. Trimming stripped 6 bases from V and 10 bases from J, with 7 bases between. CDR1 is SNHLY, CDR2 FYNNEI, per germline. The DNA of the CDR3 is TGTGCCAGCAGGGGGGATATTCAGTACTTC. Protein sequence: CASRGDIQYF. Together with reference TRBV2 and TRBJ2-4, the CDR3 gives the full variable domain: EPEVTQTPSHQVTQMGQEVILRCVPISNHLYFYWYRQILGQKVEFLVSFYNNEISEKSEIFDDQFSVERPDGSNFTLKIRSTKLEDSAMYFCASRGDIQYFGAGTRLSVL.

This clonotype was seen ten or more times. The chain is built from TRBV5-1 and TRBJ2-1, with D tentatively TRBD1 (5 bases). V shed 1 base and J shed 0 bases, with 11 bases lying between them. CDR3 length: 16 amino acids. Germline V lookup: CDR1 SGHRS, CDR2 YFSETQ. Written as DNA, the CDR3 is TGCGCCAGCAGCTTGCAACAGGCCAGCTCCTACAATGAGCAGTTCTTC. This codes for CASSLQQASSYNEQFF.